This paragraph reports one T cell receptor (beta chain). Its antigen is not identified. After removal of 3 bases from V and 3 bases from J, the junction contained 2 bases not matched to a gene. In germline, CDR1 is GTSNPN, CDR2 SVGIG (reference sequence). The CDR3 has 12 amino acids. This sample is part of a study of T cells in localized non-small cell lung cancer. The repertoire was sequenced with immunoSEQ multiplex PCR; TCRdb's copy has only in-frame clones and lacks some. The data hold roughly 30,000 clones, with roughly 89% observed a single time. Study-level points and caveats: Sequencing was limited to one tumor region, leaving the possibility of heterogeneity open. A median of about 54 of the top 100 tumor clones appeared in adjacent lung, which was paired and uninvolved.

The rearrangement joins TRBV30 to TRBJ2-7; 7 bases are a match to TRBD2. This TCR was sampled from a woman aged 18-55 years with stage I lung adenocarcinoma. Here the sequenced sample was peripheral blood, taken before any cancer treatment. CDR3 sequence reads: CAWRRGIYEQYF. In nucleotides, the CDR3 is TGTGCCTGGAGGCGGGGGATCTACGAGCAGTACTTC.